Listed below are T cell receptor beta chains from one sample, sequenced in a study of T cell changes during pregnancy in multiple sclerosis. Repertoires were generated with immunoSEQ multiplex PCR, while TCRdb's copy carries only in-frame clones and drops some. The sample shows roughly 120,000 clones, about 90% of them seen only once. The specimen comprised peripheral blood, sampled in the third trimester of pregnancy. The source of these receptors is a female donor with multiple sclerosis, enrolled in a pregnancy study. Both conserved end residues are part of each CDR3. The D gene is left open where the match is weak. Part of the rows lack a size; the others show once, few, many or a class for expanded clones.

size: -
J: TRBJ2-1
D: TRBD1
V: TRBV5-1
CDR3: CASTPQGVSYNEQFF
DNA: TGCGCCAGCACCCCGCAGGGGGTCTCCTACAATGAGCAGTTCTTC

size: -
J: TRBJ2-3
D: -
V: TRBV9
CDR3: CASSGAPPAGVGDTQYF
DNA: TGTGCCAGCAGCGGGGCCCCCCCCGCAGGGGTGGGGGATACGCAGTATTTT

size: -
J: TRBJ2-6
D: -
V: TRBV2
CDR3: CASSEGAFSGANVLTF
DNA: TGTGCCAGCAGTGAAGGGGCATTCTCTGGGGCCAACGTCCTGACTTTC

size: -
J: TRBJ2-6
D: TRBD1
V: TRBV6-4
CDR3: CASSADRAGANVLTF
DNA: TGTGCCAGCAGTGCGGACAGGGCTGGGGCCAACGTCCTGACTTTC

size: -
J: TRBJ1-2
D: -
V: TRBV5-1
CDR3: CASSLDKSYGYTF
DNA: TGCGCCAGCAGCTTGGACAAATCCTATGGCTACACCTTC

size: -
J: TRBJ2-6
D: TRBD1
V: TRBV9
CDR3: CASSARDSSYGANVLTF
DNA: TGTGCCAGCAGCGCACGGGACAGTTCCTATGGGGCCAACGTCCTGACTTTC

size: -
J: TRBJ1-4
D: -
V: TRBV2
CDR3: CASKRNWANEKLFF
DNA: TGTGCCAGCAAGCGGAACTGGGCTAATGAAAAACTGTTTTTT

size: -
J: TRBJ1-2
D: TRBD1
V: TRBV5-4
CDR3: CASSLGQGVNYGYTF
DNA: TGTGCCAGCAGCTTAGGACAGGGGGTGAATTATGGCTACACCTTC

size: -
J: TRBJ2-7
D: TRBD1
V: TRBV2
CDR3: CASKRAGGVYEQYF
DNA: TGTGCCAGCAAGAGGGCAGGGGGCGTGTACGAGCAGTACTTC

size: -
J: TRBJ2-7
D: TRBD1
V: TRBV27
CDR3: CASSRNRGFPYEQYF
DNA: TGTGCCAGCAGCCGCAACAGGGGTTTCCCCTACGAGCAGTACTTC

size: -
J: TRBJ1-2
D: -
V: TRBV15
CDR3: CATSRDTGTNYGYTF
DNA: TGTGCCACCAGCAGAGATACAGGGACCAACTATGGCTACACCTTC

size: -
J: TRBJ2-2
D: TRBD1
V: TRBV7-3
CDR3: CASSSGTGVTGELFF
DNA: TGTGCCAGCAGCTCCGGGACAGGGGTCACCGGGGAGCTGTTTTTT

size: -
J: TRBJ1-3
D: -
V: TRBV5-1
CDR3: CASSFGVGNTIYF
DNA: TGCGCCAGCAGCTTCGGGGTTGGAAACACCATATATTTT

size: -
J: TRBJ1-2
D: TRBD1
V: TRBV15
CDR3: CATSRDRWDSSYGYTF
DNA: TGTGCCACCAGCAGAGATCGCTGGGACAGTTCCTATGGCTACACCTTC

size: -
J: TRBJ2-5
D: TRBD2
V: TRBV5-1
CDR3: CASSFLAGGETQYF
DNA: TGCGCCAGCAGCTTCTTAGCGGGAGGGGAGACCCAGTACTTC

size: -
J: TRBJ1-4
D: -
V: TRBV28
CDR3: CASSPITNRVSEKLFF
DNA: TGTGCCAGCAGTCCCATTACCAATCGAGTGAGTGAAAAACTGTTTTTT

size: -
J: TRBJ2-2
D: -
V: TRBV27
CDR3: CASSFGVFTGELFF
DNA: TGTGCCAGCAGTTTCGGGGTATTCACCGGGGAGCTGTTTTTT

size: -
J: TRBJ2-1
D: TRBD2
V: TRBV9
CDR3: CASSVVAGGHNEQFF
DNA: TGTGCCAGCAGCGTAGTAGCGGGGGGGCATAATGAGCAGTTCTTC

size: -
J: TRBJ2-3
D: -
V: TRBV5-6
CDR3: CASSLAGDSGTDTQYF
DNA: TGTGCCAGCAGCTTGGCCGGCGACAGCGGCACAGATACGCAGTATTTT

size: -
J: TRBJ2-3
D: TRBD2
V: TRBV29-1
CDR3: CSVELSLGLAGITDTQYF
DNA: TGCAGCGTTGAACTTTCGTTGGGACTAGCGGGAATCACAGATACGCAGTATTTT

size: -
J: TRBJ2-7
D: TRBD1
V: TRBV5-1
CDR3: CASSPRQGKHEQYF
DNA: TGCGCCAGCAGCCCCCGACAGGGTAAGCACGAGCAGTACTTC

size: -
J: TRBJ1-6
D: -
V: TRBV30
CDR3: CAWSSVSSYNSPLHF
DNA: TGTGCCTGGAGCTCGGTGAGCTCCTATAATTCACCCCTCCACTTT

size: -
J: TRBJ1-6
D: -
V: TRBV7-2
CDR3: CASSGQLGESPLHF
DNA: TGTGCCAGCAGCGGACAGCTCGGAGAGTCACCCCTCCACTTT

size: -
J: TRBJ2-7
D: TRBD1
V: TRBV2
CDR3: CASSLGRGLNEQYF
DNA: TGTGCCAGCAGTTTGGGCAGGGGGCTGAACGAGCAGTACTTC

size: -
J: TRBJ2-1
D: -
V: TRBV30
CDR3: CAWIEGRSYNEQFF
DNA: TGTGCCTGGATTGAGGGCAGAAGTTACAATGAGCAGTTCTTC

size: -
J: TRBJ1-2
D: TRBD1
V: TRBV29-1
CDR3: CSVKGGGQGLSYGYTF
DNA: TGCAGCGTCAAGGGGGGGGGACAGGGGTTATCCTATGGCTACACCTTC

size: -
J: TRBJ2-7
D: -
V: TRBV5-1
CDR3: CASSGTTTYEQYF
DNA: TGCGCCAGCAGCGGGACAACAACCTACGAGCAGTACTTC

size: -
J: TRBJ2-2
D: TRBD2
V: TRBV11-2
CDR3: CASSLSGVNTGELFF
DNA: TGTGCCAGCAGCTTAAGCGGGGTGAACACCGGGGAGCTGTTTTTT

size: -
J: TRBJ1-1
D: -
V: TRBV30
CDR3: CACPTAMNTEAFF
DNA: TGTGCCTGTCCCACAGCTATGAACACTGAAGCTTTCTTT

size: once
J: TRBJ2-7
D: -
V: TRBV29-1
CDR3: CSVVIREGEPEQYF
DNA: TGCAGCGTTGTCATCCGTGAGGGCGAACCAGAGCAGTACTTC

size: -
J: TRBJ2-5
D: TRBD2
V: TRBV10-3
CDR3: CATGFGTSGTGGETQYF
DNA: TGTGCCACAGGTTTCGGGACTAGCGGGACTGGGGGGGAGACCCAGTACTTC

size: -
J: TRBJ1-1
D: -
V: TRBV30
CDR3: CAWTRWRSNTEAFF
DNA: TGTGCCTGGACCCGATGGAGATCGAACACTGAAGCTTTCTTT

size: -
J: TRBJ2-7
D: TRBD1
V: TRBV4-2
CDR3: CASSQRDRGGEQYF
DNA: TGTGCCAGCAGCCAAAGGGACAGGGGTGGCGAGCAGTACTTC

size: -
J: TRBJ2-3
D: -
V: TRBV5-4
CDR3: CASSLGGVTDTQYF
DNA: TGTGCCAGCAGCTTGGGCGGCGTCACAGATACGCAGTATTTT

size: -
J: TRBJ2-3
D: -
V: TRBV11-3
CDR3: CASSLGLRDTQYF
DNA: TGTGCCAGCAGCTTAGGGCTCAGAGATACGCAGTATTTT

size: once
J: TRBJ1-2
D: -
V: TRBV5-1
CDR3: CASSLDSSNYGYTF
DNA: TGCGCCAGCAGCTTGGACAGTTCTAACTATGGCTACACCTTC

size: -
J: TRBJ1-4
D: -
V: TRBV6-6
CDR3: CASSSQQGEKLFF
DNA: TGTGCCAGCAGTTCCCAACAGGGTGAAAAACTGTTTTTT

size: -
J: TRBJ1-1
D: TRBD1
V: TRBV27
CDR3: CASSTSTGTGYTEAFF
DNA: TGTGCCAGCAGTACCTCTACCGGGACAGGGTACACTGAAGCTTTCTTT

size: -
J: TRBJ2-1
D: -
V: TRBV7-6
CDR3: CASSLAYRTVYNEQFF
DNA: TGTGCCAGCAGCTTAGCGTATCGGACAGTCTACAATGAGCAGTTCTTC

size: -
J: TRBJ2-2
D: -
V: TRBV6-1
CDR3: CASSPPGISGELFF
DNA: TGTGCCAGCAGTCCACCGGGGATAAGCGGGGAGCTGTTTTTT

size: -
J: TRBJ2-2
D: -
V: TRBV19
CDR3: CASSMGGVNTGELFF
DNA: TGTGCCAGTAGTATGGGAGGCGTTAACACCGGGGAGCTGTTTTTT

size: -
J: TRBJ1-4
D: -
V: TRBV30
CDR3: CAWSVMNSQREKLFF
DNA: TGTGCCTGGAGTGTAATGAACTCTCAACGGGAAAAACTGTTTTTT

size: -
J: TRBJ1-4
D: -
V: TRBV6-4
CDR3: CASRGPNEKLFF
DNA: TGTGCCAGCAGGGGGCCCAATGAAAAACTGTTTTTT

size: -
J: TRBJ2-2
D: -
V: TRBV19
CDR3: CATRGDTNTGELFF
DNA: TGTGCCACTCGGGGGGACACGAACACCGGGGAGCTGTTTTTT

size: -
J: TRBJ2-7
D: -
V: TRBV6-1
CDR3: CASRTGGSGEQYF
DNA: TGTGCCAGCAGGACGGGGGGCTCGGGCGAGCAGTACTTC

size: once
J: TRBJ1-1
D: -
V: TRBV6-5
CDR3: CARKGQGRVLEAFF
DNA: TGTGCCAGGAAGGGGCAGGGGAGGGTACTTGAAGCTTTCTTT

size: -
J: TRBJ1-5
D: -
V: TRBV2
CDR3: CASSERGIRDQPQHF
DNA: TGTGCCAGCAGTGAAAGAGGGATTAGGGATCAGCCCCAGCATTTT

size: few
J: TRBJ1-2
D: -
V: TRBV5-5
CDR3: CASSPRDRRYDYTF
DNA: TGTGCCAGCAGCCCGCGGGACCGAAGGTATGACTACACCTTC

size: -
J: TRBJ2-5
D: -
V: TRBV7-9
CDR3: CASSLGSGVEETQYF
DNA: TGTGCCAGCAGCTTAGGTTCGGGGGTGGAAGAGACCCAGTACTTC

size: once
J: TRBJ1-2
D: TRBD1
V: TRBV27
CDR3: CASRGQVLGGYTF
DNA: TGTGCCAGCCGCGGACAGGTATTAGGAGGCTACACCTTC

size: -
J: TRBJ1-1
D: -
V: TRBV6-6
CDR3: CASSYGGITEAFF
DNA: TGTGCCAGCAGTTACGGAGGGATCACTGAAGCTTTCTTT

size: once
J: TRBJ2-5
D: -
V: TRBV7-3
CDR3: CASSFKGTSQETQYF
DNA: TGTGCCAGCAGCTTTAAGGGGACTTCACAAGAGACCCAGTACTTC

size: -
J: TRBJ1-1
D: TRBD1
V: TRBV9
CDR3: CASSRQGGTEAFF
DNA: TGTGCCAGCAGTCGACAGGGTGGCACTGAAGCTTTCTTT

size: -
J: TRBJ1-1
D: -
V: TRBV6-6
CDR3: CASSYGMNTEAFF
DNA: TGTGCCAGCAGCTACGGCATGAACACTGAAGCTTTCTTT

size: -
J: TRBJ2-7
D: -
V: TRBV15
CDR3: CATREDRNYEQYF
DNA: TGTGCCACTAGAGAAGACAGGAACTACGAGCAGTACTTC

size: -
J: TRBJ2-3
D: TRBD2
V: TRBV5-1
CDR3: CASSGSGRGADTQYF
DNA: TGCGCCAGCAGCGGTAGCGGGAGGGGTGCAGATACGCAGTATTTT

size: -
J: TRBJ2-7
D: -
V: TRBV30
CDR3: CAWSVDFFQRSSYEQYF
DNA: TGTGCCTGGAGTGTAGATTTCTTCCAGCGGAGCTCCTACGAGCAGTACTTC

size: -
J: TRBJ2-2
D: -
V: TRBV6-5
CDR3: CASSYDRLNTGELFF
DNA: TGTGCCAGCAGTTACGACAGGCTGAACACCGGGGAGCTGTTTTTT

size: -
J: TRBJ2-1
D: TRBD1
V: TRBV19
CDR3: CASSQGASSYNEQFF
DNA: TGTGCCAGTAGTCAGGGGGCCAGCTCCTACAATGAGCAGTTCTTC

size: -
J: TRBJ1-1
D: TRBD1
V: TRBV18
CDR3: CASSPPTGTYEAFF
DNA: TGTGCCAGCTCACCACCGACAGGGACCTATGAAGCTTTCTTT